The 21 T cell receptor beta chains given below trace back to one sample, sequenced in a study of T cells in localized non-small cell lung cancer. This table comes from immunoSEQ multiplex PCR, and its TCRdb copy is limited to in-frame clones, with some not included. The sample contains 13,000 or so clones, approximately 89% of which appear only once. This material consisted of peripheral blood mononuclear cells, taken before any cancer treatment. The receptors originated from a man aged 35-69 years with stage III lung adenocarcinoma.

This sequence joins TRBV25-1 and TRBJ2-5, with TRBD2 identical over 7 bases. With 4 bases clipped from V and 3 bases from J, the junction kept 5 bases outside the gene matches. The CDR3 consists of 14 residues. CDR1 is MGHDK and CDR2 is SYGVNS in the germline V gene. The CDR3 region has the DNA TGTGCCAGCAGTGTTTGGGGGGGTAAAGAGACCCAGTACTTC. Its protein product is CASSVWGGKETQYF.

The rearrangement links TRBV5-1 to TRBJ2-7; D remains unclear. V gave up 4 bases and J gave up 0 bases, with 17 bases separating them. This CDR3 is 16 amino acids long. Per germline, CDR1 SGHRS and CDR2 YFSETQ. CDR3 in DNA: TGCGCCAGCAGCCTACCCACCGGCGTGAGCTCCTACGAGCAGTACTTC. Amino acids: CASSLPTGVSSYEQYF.

The chain combines TRBV4-3 with TRBJ2-2; 8 bases match TRBD1. V gave up 0 bases and J gave up 8 bases; unmatched junction bases: 2. In germline, CDR1 is LGHNA, CDR2 YSLEER. The CDR3 loop spans 14 amino acids. CDR3: CASSQEDRAGELFF. DNA of the CDR3: TGCGCCAGCAGCCAAGAGGACAGGGCTGGGGAGCTGTTTTTT.

This clone was picked up a small number of times. The J gene is TRBJ1-1, the V gene TRBV25-1; D is ambiguous. V lost 7 bases to trimming and J lost 7 bases, with 13 bases between them. This CDR3 is 12 amino acids long. Germline values: CDR1 MGHDK, CDR2 SYGVNS. In DNA, the CDR3 is TGTGCCAGCACCAAAGGCGGTTTTGAAGCTTTCTTT. This translates into CASTKGGFEAFF.

The chain is built from TRBV10-3 and TRBJ2-3; D is unresolved. The germline V gene encodes CDR1 ENHRY and CDR2 SYGVKD. CDR3 length: 12 amino acids. The V end was cut by 6 bases, the J end by 4 bases, with 8 bases between. The CDR3 region is CAISSGADTQYF. The CDR3, as DNA: TGTGCCATCAGCTCCGGAGCAGATACGCAGTATTTT.

This clone was counted a single time. The V and J genes are TRBV19 and TRBJ2-5; D perhaps matches TRBD2 (6 bases). The CDR3 is made up of 14 amino acids. Trimming shortened V by 5 bases and J by 3 bases, and 13 bases separated the two germline ends. CDR1 and CDR2 (germline): LNHDA, SQIVND (reference sequence). This chain's CDR3 is CASSPMGLEETQYF. DNA for the CDR3: TGTGCCAGTAGTCCGATGGGACTTGAAGAGACCCAGTACTTC.

The gene calls are TRBV19 and TRBJ2-1, with no clear D. Trimming shortened V by 2 bases and J by 6 bases, and 5 bases separated the two germline ends. This CDR3 region has 12 residues. Per the germline V gene, CDR1 is LNHDA and CDR2 is SQIVND (reference sequence). The chain's CDR3 is CASSILFNEQFF. The CDR3 DNA follows: TGTGCCAGTAGTATACTCTTCAATGAGCAGTTCTTC.

This chain connects TRBV4-1 to TRBJ2-2, with a tentative D call TRBD1 (6 bases). In germline, CDR1 is MGHRA, CDR2 YSYEKL. V lost 4 bases and J lost 1, with 13 bases in between. The CDR3 has 16 amino acids. The CDR3 DNA sequence: TGCGCCAGCAGCCTCGACAGGCTCTTGAACACCGGGGAGCTGTTTTTT. This gives the protein CASSLDRLLNTGELFF.

The chain uses TRBV5-6 and TRBJ1-6, with D possibly TRBD1 on 6 matching bases. The V end was cut by 7 bases, the J end by 3 bases, with 11 bases between. CDR1 SGHDT and CDR2 YYEEEE come from the germline V gene. CDR3 length equals 14 residues. The CDR3 spells CASHRDNYNSPLHF. CDR3 DNA sequence: TGTGCCAGCCACCGGGACAACTATAATTCACCCCTCCACTTT.

The rearrangement joins TRBV19 to TRBJ1-2; D call uncertain. Trimming removed 10 bases from V and 4 bases from J, with 13 bases in between. The CDR3 length is 12 residues. CDR1 and CDR2 (germline): LNHDA, SQIVND (reference sequence). The CDR3 protein is CATFLPAYGYTF. CDR3 sequence (DNA): TGTGCCACCTTCCTCCCCGCCTATGGCTACACCTTC.

The rearrangement uses TRBV7-2 and TRBJ2-1; 10 bases fit TRBD2. The CDR3 spans 18 residues. J lost 2 bases, V lost 1 base, and 8 bases had no gene match. Germline values: CDR1 SGHTA, CDR2 FQGNSA. The CDR3 DNA reads as TGTGCCAGCAGCTTAGTCGTTAGCGGGAGGAGGGCCTACAATGAGCAGTTCTTC. It codes for CASSLVVSGRRAYNEQFF.

The chain recombines TRBV19 with TRBJ1-2; TRBD1 matches 7 bases. V shed 9 bases, J shed 3 bases, and the junction held 7 bases outside the gene matches. This CDR3 has 13 amino acids. Germline-derived CDR1 and CDR2 are LNHDA and SQIVND (reference sequence). The CDR3, as DNA: TGTGCCAGCTGGGGGACAGAGTACTATGGCTACACCTTC. It yields the protein CASWGTEYYGYTF. Drawing the rest from reference TRBV19 and TRBJ1-2, the complete variable domain is DGGITQSPKYLFRKEGQNVTLSCEQNLNHDAMYWYRQDPGQGLRLIYYSQIVNDFQKGDIAEGYSVSREKKESFPLTVTSAQKNPTAFYLCASWGTEYYGYTFGSGTRLTVV.

The J gene is TRBJ2-7, the V gene TRBV11-2; 7 bases line up with TRBD1. J was trimmed by 7 bases and V by 7 bases; bases with no gene match: 16. The CDR3 length is 15 residues. Per the germline V gene, CDR1 is SGHAT and CDR2 is FQNNGV. The CDR3 region is CASMGLAGGVWEQYF. In DNA form, the CDR3 reads TGTGCCAGCATGGGTCTGGCAGGGGGTGTCTGGGAGCAGTACTTC.

In its sample, this clone was seen a few times. This rearrangement joins TRBV27 to TRBJ2-5; TRBD1 matches 10 bases. The CDR3 runs to 14 residues. V shed 4 bases and J 1 base; nucleotides not matched to a gene: 0. CDR1 and CDR2 (germline): MNHEY, SMNVEV (reference sequence). The CDR3 spells CASSWTGGQETQYF. CDR3 sequence (DNA): TGTGCCAGCAGTTGGACAGGGGGCCAAGAGACCCAGTACTTC.

The rearrangement uses TRBV5-8 and TRBJ1-1, with TRBD1 as a possible D gene (6 bases). The CDR3 runs to 13 residues. Germline CDR1 reads SGHTS; CDR2 reads YDEGEE. The ends were cut back, 2 bases at V and 8 bases at J, with 13 bases in the middle. CDR3 region: CASSLGQGREAFF. For the CDR3, the DNA is TGTGCCAGCAGCTTAGGGCAGGGGAGGGAAGCTTTCTTT.

The genes are TRBV11-2 and TRBJ2-7; the D gene is possibly TRBD2 (6 bases). V gave up 4 bases and J gave up 4 bases, with 14 bases separating them. Germline CDR1 and CDR2: SGHAT and FQNNGV. This CDR3 comprises 14 residues. The CDR3 nucleotides read TGTGCCAGCAGCTCCTGGGGGAGGCAGTACGAGCAGTACTTC. Translated: CASSSWGRQYEQYF.

The chain combines TRBV9 with TRBJ2-7; the match to TRBD2 covers 11 bases. The germline V gene encodes CDR1 SGDLS and CDR2 YYNGEE. Germline trimming cut 4 bases from V and 3 bases from J; bases unmatched to any gene: 3. The CDR3 is 14 residues long. The CDR3 DNA reads as TGTGCCAGCAGCCCCGGGACTAGCGGCTACGAGCAGTACTTC. This codes for CASSPGTSGYEQYF.

The CDR3 region has the DNA TGTGCCAGCAGTGAATGGGACGGGGATCAGCCCCAGCATTTT. Translation: CASSEWDGDQPQHF. The chain couples TRBV25-1 to TRBJ1-5; D possibly corresponds to TRBD1 (5 bases). V dropped 1 base and J dropped 5 bases, with 9 bases sitting between them. Germline lookup yields CDR1 MGHDK and CDR2 SYGVNS. The CDR3 runs to 14 residues.

This chain links TRBV4-2 with TRBJ2-5; TRBD2 matches 11 bases. The CDR3 consists of 16 residues. The germline gives CDR1 LGHNA, CDR2 YNFKEQ. V shed 1 base and J 4 bases; nucleotides not matched to a gene: 5. The CDR3 DNA reads TGTGCCAGCAGCCAAGGAACTAGCGGGAGAAGAGAGACCCAGTACTTC. It translates to CASSQGTSGRRETQYF.

The V and J genes are TRBV2 and TRBJ2-1, with TRBD2 matching 10 bases. The CDR3 runs to 12 residues. Germline V gene sequence: CDR1 SNHLY, CDR2 FYNNEI. The V segment lost 6 bases and the J segment 13 bases; nucleotides outside the gene matches: 6. The CDR3 reads CASRVLAGTQFF. The CDR3 DNA sequence: TGTGCCAGCAGGGTACTAGCGGGGACACAGTTCTTC. Complete variable domain (other parts from reference TRBV2 and TRBJ2-1): EPEVTQTPSHQVTQMGQEVILRCVPISNHLYFYWYRQILGQKVEFLVSFYNNEISEKSEIFDDQFSVERPDGSNFTLKIRSTKLEDSAMYFCASRVLAGTQFFGPGTRLTVL.

V usage is TRBV28 and J usage is TRBJ2-5; D is ambiguous. Germline V gene lookup returns CDR1 MDHEN and CDR2 SYDVKM. This CDR3 contains 14 residues. V lost 7 bases and J 6 bases, leaving 18 bases between the germline ends. CDR3 in DNA: TGTGCCAGCACACTCCCGGGCTTAGGGAAGACCCAGTACTTC. This gives the protein CASTLPGLGKTQYF.